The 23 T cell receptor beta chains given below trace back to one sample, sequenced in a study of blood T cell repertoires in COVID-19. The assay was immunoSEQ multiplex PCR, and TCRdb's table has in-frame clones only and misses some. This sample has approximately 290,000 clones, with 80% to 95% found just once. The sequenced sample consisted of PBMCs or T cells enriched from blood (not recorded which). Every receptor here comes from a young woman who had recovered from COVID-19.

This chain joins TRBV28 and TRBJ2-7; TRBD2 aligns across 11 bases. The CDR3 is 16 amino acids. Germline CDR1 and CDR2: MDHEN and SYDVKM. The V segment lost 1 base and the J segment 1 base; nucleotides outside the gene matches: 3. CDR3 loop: CASSLYPSGRSYEQYF. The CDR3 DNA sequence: TGTGCCAGCAGTTTATACCCTAGCGGGAGGTCCTACGAGCAGTACTTC.

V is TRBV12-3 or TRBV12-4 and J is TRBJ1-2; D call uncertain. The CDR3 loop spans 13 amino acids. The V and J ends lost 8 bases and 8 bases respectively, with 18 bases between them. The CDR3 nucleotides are TGTGCCAGCCAAAGGGAGAGCGGGCCCGGCTACACCTTC. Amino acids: CASQRESGPGYTF.

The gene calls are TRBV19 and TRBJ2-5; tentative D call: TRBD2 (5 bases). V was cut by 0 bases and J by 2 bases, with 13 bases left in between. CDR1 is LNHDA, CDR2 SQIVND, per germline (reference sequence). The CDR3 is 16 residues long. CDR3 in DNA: TGTGCCAGTAGTATAGATGGCCGAGGGAGTCAAGAGACCCAGTACTTC. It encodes CASSIDGRGSQETQYF.

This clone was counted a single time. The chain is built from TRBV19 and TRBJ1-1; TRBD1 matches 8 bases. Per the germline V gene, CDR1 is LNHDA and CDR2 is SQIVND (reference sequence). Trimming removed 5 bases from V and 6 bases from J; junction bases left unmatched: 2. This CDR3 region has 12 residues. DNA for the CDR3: TGTGCCAGTAGTGCACAGGGGGCTGAAGCTTTCTTT. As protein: CASSAQGAEAFF.

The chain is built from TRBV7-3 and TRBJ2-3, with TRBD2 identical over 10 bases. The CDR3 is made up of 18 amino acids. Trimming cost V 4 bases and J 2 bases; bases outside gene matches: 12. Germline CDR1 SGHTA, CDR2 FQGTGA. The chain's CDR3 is CASSSTQLAGRVTDTQYF. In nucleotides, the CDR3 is TGTGCCAGCAGCTCAACCCAACTAGCGGGAAGGGTCACAGATACGCAGTATTTT. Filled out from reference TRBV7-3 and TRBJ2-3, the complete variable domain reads GAGVSQTPSNKVTEKGKYVELRCDPISGHTALYWYRQSLGQGPEFLIYFQGTGAADDSGLPNDRFFAVRPEGSVSTLKIQRTERGDSAVYLCASSSTQLAGRVTDTQYFGPGTRLTVL.

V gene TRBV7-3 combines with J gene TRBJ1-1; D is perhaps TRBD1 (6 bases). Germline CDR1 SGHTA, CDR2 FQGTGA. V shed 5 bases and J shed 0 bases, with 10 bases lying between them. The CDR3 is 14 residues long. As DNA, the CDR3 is TGTGCCAGCAGCCTGAACAGGGTGAACACTGAAGCTTTCTTT. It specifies CASSLNRVNTEAFF.

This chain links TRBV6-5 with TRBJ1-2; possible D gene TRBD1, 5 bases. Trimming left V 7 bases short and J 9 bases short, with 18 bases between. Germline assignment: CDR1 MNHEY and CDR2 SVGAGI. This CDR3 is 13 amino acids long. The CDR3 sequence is CASIRVAGESYTF. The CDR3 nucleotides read TGTGCCAGCATCCGCGTGGCGGGGGAAAGCTACACCTTC.

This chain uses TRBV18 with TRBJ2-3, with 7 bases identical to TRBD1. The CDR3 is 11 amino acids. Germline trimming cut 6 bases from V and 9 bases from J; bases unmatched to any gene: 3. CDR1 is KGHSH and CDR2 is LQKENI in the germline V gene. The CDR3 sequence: CASSEQGTQYF. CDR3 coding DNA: TGTGCCAGCTCCGAACAGGGGACGCAGTATTTT.

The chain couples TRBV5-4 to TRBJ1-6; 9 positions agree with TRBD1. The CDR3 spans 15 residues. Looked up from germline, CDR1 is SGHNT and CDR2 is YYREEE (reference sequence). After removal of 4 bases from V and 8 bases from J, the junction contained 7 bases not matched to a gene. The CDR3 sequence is CASSAGDRADSPLHF. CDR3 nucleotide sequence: TGTGCCAGCAGCGCCGGGGACAGGGCAGATTCACCCCTCCACTTT.

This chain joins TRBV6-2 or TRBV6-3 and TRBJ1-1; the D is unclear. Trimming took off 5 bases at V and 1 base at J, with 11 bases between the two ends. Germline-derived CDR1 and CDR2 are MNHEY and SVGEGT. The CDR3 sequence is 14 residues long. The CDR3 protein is CASSPSGRNTEAFF. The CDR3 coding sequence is TGTGCCAGCAGTCCCTCTGGGAGGAACACTGAAGCTTTCTTT.

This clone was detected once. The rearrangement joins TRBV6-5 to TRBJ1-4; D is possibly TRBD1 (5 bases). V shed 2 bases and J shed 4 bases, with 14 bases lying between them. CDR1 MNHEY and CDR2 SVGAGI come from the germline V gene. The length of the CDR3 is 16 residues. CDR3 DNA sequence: TGTGCCAGCAGTTACGGGGCCGAGTTGAGTAATGAAAAACTGTTTTTT. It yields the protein CASSYGAELSNEKLFF.

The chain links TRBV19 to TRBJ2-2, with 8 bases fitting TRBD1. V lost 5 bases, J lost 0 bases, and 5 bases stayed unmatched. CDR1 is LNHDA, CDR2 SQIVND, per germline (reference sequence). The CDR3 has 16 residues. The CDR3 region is CASSLTQGANTGELFF. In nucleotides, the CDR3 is TGTGCCAGTAGTCTAACACAGGGGGCGAACACCGGGGAGCTGTTTTTT.

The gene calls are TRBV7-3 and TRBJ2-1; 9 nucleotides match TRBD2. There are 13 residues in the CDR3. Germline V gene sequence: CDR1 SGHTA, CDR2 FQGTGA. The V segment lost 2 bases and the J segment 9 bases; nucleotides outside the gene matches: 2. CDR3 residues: CASSLGREGEQFF. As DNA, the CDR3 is TGTGCCAGCAGCTTAGGGCGGGAGGGTGAGCAGTTCTTC.

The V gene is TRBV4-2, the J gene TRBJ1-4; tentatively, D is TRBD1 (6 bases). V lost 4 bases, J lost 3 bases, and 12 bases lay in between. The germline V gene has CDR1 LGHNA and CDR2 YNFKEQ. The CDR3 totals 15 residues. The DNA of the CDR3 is TGTGCCAGCAGCCTTACGGACAGATCTAATGAAAAACTGTTTTTT. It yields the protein CASSLTDRSNEKLFF.

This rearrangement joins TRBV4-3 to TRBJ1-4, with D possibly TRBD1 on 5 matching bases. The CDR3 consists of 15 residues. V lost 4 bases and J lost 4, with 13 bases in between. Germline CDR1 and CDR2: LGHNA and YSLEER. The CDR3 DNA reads TGCGCCAGCAGCCGCGCGGGACGGAATAATGAAAAACTGTTTTTT. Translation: CASSRAGRNNEKLFF.

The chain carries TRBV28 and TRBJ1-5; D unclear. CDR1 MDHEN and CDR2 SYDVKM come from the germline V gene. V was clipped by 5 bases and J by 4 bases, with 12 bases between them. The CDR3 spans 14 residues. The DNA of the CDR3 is TGTGCCAGCAGTCCCCCGGGGTTTAATCAGCCCCAGCATTTT. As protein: CASSPPGFNQPQHF.

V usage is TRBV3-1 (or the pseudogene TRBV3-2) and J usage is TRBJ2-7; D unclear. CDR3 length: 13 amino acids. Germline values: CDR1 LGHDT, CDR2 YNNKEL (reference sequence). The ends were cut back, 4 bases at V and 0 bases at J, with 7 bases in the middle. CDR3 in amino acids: CASSLGGSYEQYF. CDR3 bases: TGTGCCAGCAGCCTAGGCGGCTCCTACGAGCAGTACTTC.

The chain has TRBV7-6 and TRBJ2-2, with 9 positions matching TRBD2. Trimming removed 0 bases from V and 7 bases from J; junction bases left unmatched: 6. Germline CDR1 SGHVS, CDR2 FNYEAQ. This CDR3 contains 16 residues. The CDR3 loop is CASSLAVVAGVGELFF. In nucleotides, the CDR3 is TGTGCCAGCAGCTTAGCTGTGGTAGCGGGAGTCGGGGAGCTGTTTTTT.

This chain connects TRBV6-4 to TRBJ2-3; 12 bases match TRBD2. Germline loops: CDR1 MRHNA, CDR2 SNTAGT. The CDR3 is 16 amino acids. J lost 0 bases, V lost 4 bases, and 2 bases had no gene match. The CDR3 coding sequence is TGTGCCAGCAGTGGACTAGCGGGGGCTAGCACAGATACGCAGTATTTT. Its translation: CASSGLAGASTDTQYF.

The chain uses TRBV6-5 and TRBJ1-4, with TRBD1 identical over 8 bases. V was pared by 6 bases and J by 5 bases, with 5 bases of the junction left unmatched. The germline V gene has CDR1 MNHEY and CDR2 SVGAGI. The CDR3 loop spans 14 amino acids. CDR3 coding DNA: TGTGCCAGCAGCAGACAGGGGTTCAATGAAAAACTGTTTTTT. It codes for CASSRQGFNEKLFF.

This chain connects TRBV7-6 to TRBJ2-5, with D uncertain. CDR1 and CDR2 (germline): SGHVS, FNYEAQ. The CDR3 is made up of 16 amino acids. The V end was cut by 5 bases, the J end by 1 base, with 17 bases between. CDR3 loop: CASSPYVPNSQETQYF. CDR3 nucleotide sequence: TGTGCCAGCAGCCCATACGTGCCCAACAGCCAAGAGACCCAGTACTTC.

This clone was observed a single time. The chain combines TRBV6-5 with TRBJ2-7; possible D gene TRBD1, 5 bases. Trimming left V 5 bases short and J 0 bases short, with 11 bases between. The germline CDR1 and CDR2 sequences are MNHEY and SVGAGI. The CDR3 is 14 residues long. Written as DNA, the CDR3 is TGTGCCAGCAGTCCAGGGCCCCGCTCCTACGAGCAGTACTTC. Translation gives CASSPGPRSYEQYF.

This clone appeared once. The CDR3 loop is CASHTGTEGNTIYF. The CDR3 nucleotides are TGTGCCAGCCATACAGGGACCGAAGGAAACACCATATATTTT. The chain carries TRBV28 and TRBJ1-3; D is possibly TRBD1 (6 bases). In germline, CDR1 is MDHEN, CDR2 SYDVKM. The CDR3 has 14 residues. The V end lost 8 bases, the J end lost 4 bases, and 15 bases lay between the germline ends.